These T cell receptor beta chains were read from a single sample in a study of blood T cell repertoires in COVID-19. Sequencing was performed with immunoSEQ multiplex PCR; in TCRdb, only in-frame clones are kept and a portion is missing. The repertoire holds 300,000 to 400,000 clones, with around 86% as singletons. Sequencing was carried out using PBMCs or T cells enriched from blood (not recorded which). The receptors were gathered from a woman aged 40 to 55 with acute COVID-19. Both conserved end residues are part of each CDR3. A D gene is named only where the DNA matches it firmly. The size field is filled for only some rows; it gives once, few, many or a size class.

d_call j_call v_call clone_size cdr3_aa cdr3_nt
TRBD1 TRBJ1-4 TRBV2 few CASRRDRVLYEKLFF TGTGCCAGCAGACGCGACAGGGTGTTATATGAAAAACTGTTTTTT
. TRBJ1-2 TRBV14 . CASRQGQETGSLSYGYTF TGTGCCAGCAGGCAGGGACAAGAAACAGGCTCACTATCCTATGGCTACACCTTC
. TRBJ1-2 TRBV12-3/TRBV12-4 . CASSNRDNYGYTF TGTGCCAGCAGTAACAGGGATAACTATGGCTACACCTTC
TRBD1 TRBJ1-2 TRBV18 . CASSNAGGGGYTF TGTGCCAGCTCAAACGCAGGGGGCGGTGGCTACACCTTC
TRBD1 TRBJ1-2 TRBV11-2 . CASSMGQGNSNYGYTF TGTGCCAGCAGTATGGGACAGGGGAATTCTAACTATGGCTACACCTTC
TRBD2 TRBJ2-3 TRBV11-3 . CASSLDIRTSGRGGTDTQYF TGTGCCAGCAGCTTAGATATCCGGACTAGCGGGAGAGGAGGCACAGATACGCAGTATTTT
. TRBJ2-7 TRBV7-9 . CASSLAAGDEYF TGTGCCAGCAGCTTAGCGGCAGGGGATGAGTACTTC
TRBD2 TRBJ2-1 TRBV5-1 once CASSFLAGGPYEQFF TGCGCCAGCAGCTTTCTAGCGGGGGGGCCTTATGAGCAGTTCTTC
TRBD2 TRBJ2-7 TRBV19 . CASSKAGGLHEQYF TGTGCCAGTAGTAAAGCGGGAGGACTCCACGAGCAGTACTTC
TRBD2 TRBJ2-2 TRBV2 few CASSEGTSGGNTGELFF TGTGCCAGCAGCGAAGGGACTAGCGGGGGTAACACCGGGGAGCTGTTTTTT
TRBD2 TRBJ2-3 TRBV5-1 . CASSISGNLDTQYF TGCGCCAGCAGCATTAGCGGGAATTTAGATACGCAGTATTTT
TRBD2 TRBJ2-1 TRBV5-4 . CASSLGAGVLYNEQFF TGTGCCAGCAGCCTCGGAGCGGGGGTACTTTACAATGAGCAGTTCTTC
TRBD1 TRBJ2-3 TRBV19 . CASSRVPGTGGVWSDTQYF TGTGCCAGTAGTCGTGTTCCAGGGACAGGGGGAGTTTGGTCAGATACGCAGTATTTT